This T cell receptor (beta chain) was documented in a study of T cell changes during pregnancy in multiple sclerosis. The data were produced by immunoSEQ multiplex PCR, yet TCRdb's version contains in-frame clones alone and is incomplete. Among some 70,000 clones, 75% to 95% were seen once, and the ten largest hold over 2%. The CDR3 spans 15 residues. The germline V gene has CDR1 SGHRS and CDR2 YFSETQ. Between the trimmed V and J ends, which lost 4 bases and 4 bases, there was a span of 17 bases. The rearrangement joins TRBV5-1 to TRBJ1-1, with a tentative D call TRBD1 (6 bases). This material consisted of peripheral blood, taken in the first trimester of pregnancy. The origin of this receptor is a female donor with multiple sclerosis, enrolled in a pregnancy study. The CDR3, as DNA: TGCGCCAGCAGCACCCCTGGGGGGGCGCCCACTGAAGCTTTCTTT. This translates into CASSTPGGAPTEAFF. The complete variable domain, with remaining parts taken from reference TRBV5-1 and TRBJ1-1, reads KAGVTQTPRYLIKTRGQQVTLSCSPISGHRSVSWYQQTPGQGLQFLFEYFSETQRNKGNFPGRFSGRQFSNSRSEMNVSTLELGDSALYLCASSTPGGAPTEAFFGQGTRLTVV.